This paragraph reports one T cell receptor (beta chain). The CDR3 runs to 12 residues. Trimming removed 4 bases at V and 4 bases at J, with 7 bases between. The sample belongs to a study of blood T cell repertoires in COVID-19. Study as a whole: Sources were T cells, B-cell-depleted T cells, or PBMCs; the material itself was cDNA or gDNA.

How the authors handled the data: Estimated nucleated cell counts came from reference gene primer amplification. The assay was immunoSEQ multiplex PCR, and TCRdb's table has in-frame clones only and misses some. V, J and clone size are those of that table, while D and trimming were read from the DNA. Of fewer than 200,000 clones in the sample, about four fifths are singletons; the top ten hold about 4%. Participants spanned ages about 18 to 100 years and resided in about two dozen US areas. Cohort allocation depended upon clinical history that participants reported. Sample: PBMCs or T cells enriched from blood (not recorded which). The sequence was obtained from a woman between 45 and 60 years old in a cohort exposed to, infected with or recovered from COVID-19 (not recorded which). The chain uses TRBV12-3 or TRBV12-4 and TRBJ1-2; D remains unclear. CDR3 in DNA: TGTGCCAGCAGTTCTAGGATCTATGGCTACACCTTC. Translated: CASSSRIYGYTF.